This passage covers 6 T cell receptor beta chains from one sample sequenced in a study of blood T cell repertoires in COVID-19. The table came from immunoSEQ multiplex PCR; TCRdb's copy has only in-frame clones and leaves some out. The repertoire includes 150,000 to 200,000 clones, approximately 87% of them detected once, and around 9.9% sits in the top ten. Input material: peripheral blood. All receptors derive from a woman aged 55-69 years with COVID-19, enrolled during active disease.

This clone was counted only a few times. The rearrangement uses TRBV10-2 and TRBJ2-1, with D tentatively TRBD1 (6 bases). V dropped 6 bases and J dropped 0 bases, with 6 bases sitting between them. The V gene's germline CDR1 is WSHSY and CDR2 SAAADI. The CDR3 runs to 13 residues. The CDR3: CASRTGSYNEQFF. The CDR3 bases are TGCGCCAGCAGGACAGGCTCCTACAATGAGCAGTTCTTC.

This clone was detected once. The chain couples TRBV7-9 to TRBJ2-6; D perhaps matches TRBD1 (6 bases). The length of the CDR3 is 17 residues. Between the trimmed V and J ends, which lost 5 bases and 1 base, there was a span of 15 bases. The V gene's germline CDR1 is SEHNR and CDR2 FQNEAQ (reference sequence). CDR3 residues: CASSPRQVSSGANVLTF. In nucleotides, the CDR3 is TGTGCCAGCAGCCCCCGACAGGTTTCGTCTGGGGCCAACGTCCTGACTTTC.

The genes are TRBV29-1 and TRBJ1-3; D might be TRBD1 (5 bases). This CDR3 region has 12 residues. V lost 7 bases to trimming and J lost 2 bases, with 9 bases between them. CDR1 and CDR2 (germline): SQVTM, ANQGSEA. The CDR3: CSARQTGNTIYF. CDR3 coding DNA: TGCAGCGCTCGACAGACTGGAAACACCATATATTTT.

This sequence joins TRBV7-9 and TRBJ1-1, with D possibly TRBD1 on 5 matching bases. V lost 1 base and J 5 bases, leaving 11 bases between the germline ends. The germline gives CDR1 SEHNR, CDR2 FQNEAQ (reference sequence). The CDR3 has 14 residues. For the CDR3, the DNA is TGTGCCAGCAGCTTAGACCCGAAGGGGACTGAAGCTTTCTTT. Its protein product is CASSLDPKGTEAFF.

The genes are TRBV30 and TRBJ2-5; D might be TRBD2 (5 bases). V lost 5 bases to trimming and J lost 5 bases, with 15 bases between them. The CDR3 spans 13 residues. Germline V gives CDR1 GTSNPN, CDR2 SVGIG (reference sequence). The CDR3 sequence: CAWGERLGETQYF. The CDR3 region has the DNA TGTGCCTGGGGTGAGCGGTTGGGCGAGACCCAGTACTTC. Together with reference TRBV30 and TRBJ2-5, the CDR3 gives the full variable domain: SQTIHQWPATLVQPVGSPLSLECTVEGTSNPNLYWYRQAAGRGLQLLFYSVGIGQISSEVPQNLSASRPQDRQFILSSKKLLLSDSGFYLCAWGERLGETQYFGPGTRLLVL.

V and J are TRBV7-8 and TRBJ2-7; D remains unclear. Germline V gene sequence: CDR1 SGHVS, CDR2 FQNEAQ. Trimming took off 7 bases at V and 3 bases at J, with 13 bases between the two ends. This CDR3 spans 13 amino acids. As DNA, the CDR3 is TGTGCCAGCACCCCAAGCCCCAACTACGAGCAGTACTTC. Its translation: CASTPSPNYEQYF. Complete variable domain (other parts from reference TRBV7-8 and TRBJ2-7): GAGVSQSPRYKVAKRGQDVALRCDPISGHVSLFWYQQALGQGPEFLTYFQNEAQLDKSGLPSDRFFAERPEGSVSTLKIQRTQQEDSAVYLCASTPSPNYEQYFGPGTRLTVT.